One and the same sample provided the 8 T cell receptor beta chains below, sequenced in a study of T cell responses to AZD1222 COVID-19 vaccine. Using immunoSEQ multiplex PCR, the repertoire was profiled, and TCRdb retains in-frame clones only, with some absent. The sample shows approximately 99,000 clones, roughly nine tenths of them seen only once. The source was peripheral blood, collected 28 days after the second AZD1222 dose. These receptors were taken from an adult who received the AZD1222 COVID-19 vaccine.

In DNA, the CDR3 is TGTGCCAGCAGTTCTACTGGACTAGCGGGACGGTACGAGCAGTACTTC. Its translation is CASSSTGLAGRYEQYF. The chain has TRBV28 and TRBJ2-7; TRBD2 aligns across 12 bases. Germline V CDR1 and CDR2: MDHEN, SYDVKM. Trimming took 4 bases from V and 4 from J; bases not matched to a gene: 8. CDR3 length: 16 residues.

The chain joins TRBV7-2 to TRBJ2-1; 9 bases are shared with TRBD2. Germline CDR1 reads SGHTA; CDR2 reads FQGNSA. With 1 base clipped from V and 7 bases from J, the junction kept 8 bases outside the gene matches. There are 16 residues in the CDR3. This CDR3 is CASSLDPGLAGNEQFF. The DNA for the CDR3 is TGTGCCAGCAGCTTAGATCCGGGACTAGCCGGGAATGAGCAGTTCTTC.

V usage is TRBV28 and J usage is TRBJ1-4; perhaps TRBD1 as D (6 bases). This CDR3 is 15 amino acids long. CDR1 is MDHEN, CDR2 SYDVKM, per germline. Trimming left V 6 bases short and J 5 bases short, with 16 bases between. CDR3 protein: CASSGGGDWNEKLFF. CDR3 coding DNA: TGTGCCAGCAGCGGAGGGGGGGACTGGAATGAAAAACTGTTTTTT.

V gene TRBV21-1 combines with J gene TRBJ2-4. TRBV21-1 is a pseudogene. CDR3 length: 12 amino acids. CDR3 residues: CASSWSRDHQYF. The CDR3 nucleotides read TGTGCCAGCAGTTGGAGTAGGGACCATCAGTACTTC.

The genes are TRBV5-1 and TRBJ2-5, with 8 nucleotides matching TRBD1. The CDR3 consists of 15 residues. Trimming at V came to 4 bases and at J to 3 bases, leaving 8 bases not matched to a gene. Germline assignment: CDR1 SGHRS and CDR2 YFSETQ. The DNA for the CDR3 is TGCGCCAGCAGCATCCCGGGACAGGTCAAAGAGACCCAGTACTTC. Translating it yields CASSIPGQVKETQYF.

The chain joins TRBV24-1 to TRBJ1-1; no clear D. Trimming stripped 2 bases from V and 1 base from J, with 1 base between. The CDR3 length is 12 residues. Per the germline V gene, CDR1 is KGHDR and CDR2 is SFDVKD. The CDR3 DNA reads TGTGCCACCAGTGATTCGAACACTGAAGCTTTCTTT. Its translation: CATSDSNTEAFF.

This chain uses TRBV5-4 with TRBJ1-6, with D possibly TRBD1 on 6 matching bases. The V and J ends lost 4 bases and 6 bases respectively, with 14 bases between them. CDR3 size: 15 residues. Germline V gives CDR1 SGHNT, CDR2 YYREEE (reference sequence). CDR3 loop: CASSRSAGANSPLHF. The CDR3, as DNA: TGTGCCAGCAGCCGGTCGGCAGGGGCTAATTCACCCCTCCACTTT. The full variable domain, its missing parts supplied by reference TRBV5-4 and TRBJ1-6, is ETGVTQSPTHLIKTRGQQVTLRCSSQSGHNTVSWYQQALGQGPQFIFQYYREEENGRGNFPPRFSGLQFPNYSSELNVNALELDDSALYLCASSRSAGANSPLHFGNGTRLTVT.

The V and J genes are TRBV9 and TRBJ2-1; weak D call: TRBD2 (6 bases). V gave up 4 bases and J gave up 10 bases, with 15 bases separating them. CDR1 is SGDLS, CDR2 YYNGEE, per germline. CDR3 size: 13 residues. The CDR3 nucleotides are TGTGCCAGCAGCACCCGCCCCAGCGGGGAGCAGTTCTTC. It specifies CASSTRPSGEQFF.